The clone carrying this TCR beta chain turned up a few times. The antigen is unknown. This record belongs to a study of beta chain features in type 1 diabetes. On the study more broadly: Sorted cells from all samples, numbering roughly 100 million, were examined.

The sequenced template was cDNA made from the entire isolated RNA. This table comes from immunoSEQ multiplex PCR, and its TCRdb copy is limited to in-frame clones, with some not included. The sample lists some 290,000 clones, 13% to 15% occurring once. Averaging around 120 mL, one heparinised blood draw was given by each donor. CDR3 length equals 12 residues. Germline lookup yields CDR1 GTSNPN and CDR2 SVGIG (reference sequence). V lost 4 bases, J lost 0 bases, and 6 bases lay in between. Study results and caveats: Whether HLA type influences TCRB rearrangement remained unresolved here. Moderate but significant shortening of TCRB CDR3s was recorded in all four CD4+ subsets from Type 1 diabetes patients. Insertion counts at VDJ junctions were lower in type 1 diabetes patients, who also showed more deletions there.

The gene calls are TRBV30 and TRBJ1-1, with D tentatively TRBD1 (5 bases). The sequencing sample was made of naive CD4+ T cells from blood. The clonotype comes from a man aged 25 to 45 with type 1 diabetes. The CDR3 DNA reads TGTGCCTGGAACAGGCTGAACACTGAAGCTTTCTTT. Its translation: CAWNRLNTEAFF.